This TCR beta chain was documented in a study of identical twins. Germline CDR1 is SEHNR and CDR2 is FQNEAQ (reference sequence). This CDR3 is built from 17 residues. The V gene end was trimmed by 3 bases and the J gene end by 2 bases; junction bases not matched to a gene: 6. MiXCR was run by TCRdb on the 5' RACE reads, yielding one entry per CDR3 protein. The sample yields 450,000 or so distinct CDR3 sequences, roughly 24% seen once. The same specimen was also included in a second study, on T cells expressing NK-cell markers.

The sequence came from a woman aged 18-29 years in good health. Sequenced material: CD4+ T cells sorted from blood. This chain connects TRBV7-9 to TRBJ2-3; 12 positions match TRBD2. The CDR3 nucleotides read TGTGCCAGCAGCTTCATTTCTAGCGGGAGGGTCACAGATACGCAGTATTTT. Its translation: CASSFISSGRVTDTQYF.